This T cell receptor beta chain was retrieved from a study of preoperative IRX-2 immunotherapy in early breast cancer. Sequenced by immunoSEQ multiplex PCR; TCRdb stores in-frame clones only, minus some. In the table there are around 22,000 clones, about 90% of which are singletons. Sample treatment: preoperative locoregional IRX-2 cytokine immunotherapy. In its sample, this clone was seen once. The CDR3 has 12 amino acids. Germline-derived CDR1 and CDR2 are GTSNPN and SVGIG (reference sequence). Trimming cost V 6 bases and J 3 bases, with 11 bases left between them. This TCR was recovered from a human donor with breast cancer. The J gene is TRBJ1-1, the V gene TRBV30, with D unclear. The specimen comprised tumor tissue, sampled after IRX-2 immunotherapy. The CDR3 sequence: CACPRGDTEAFF. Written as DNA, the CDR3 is TGTGCCTGCCCACGGGGTGACACTGAAGCTTTCTTT.